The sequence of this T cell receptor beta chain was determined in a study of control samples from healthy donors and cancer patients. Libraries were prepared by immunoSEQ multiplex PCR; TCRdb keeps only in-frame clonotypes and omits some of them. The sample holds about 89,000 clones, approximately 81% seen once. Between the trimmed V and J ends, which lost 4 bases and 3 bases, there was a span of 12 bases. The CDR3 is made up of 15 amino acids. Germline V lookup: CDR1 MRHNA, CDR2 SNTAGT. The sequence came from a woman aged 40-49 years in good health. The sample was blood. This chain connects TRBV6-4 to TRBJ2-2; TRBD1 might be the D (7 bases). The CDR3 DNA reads TGTGCCAGCAGTGTGGAGGGGGCTGACACCGGGGAGCTGTTTTTT. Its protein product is CASSVEGADTGELFF.